A single sample gave rise to the 2 T cell receptor beta chains below, sequenced in a study of blood T cell repertoires in COVID-19. Assay: immunoSEQ multiplex PCR; the TCRdb copy retains only in-frame clones and omits some. The table shows about 350,000 clones, with 87% occurring only once. Material: PBMCs or T cells enriched from blood (not recorded which). Receptor source: a woman in her twenties or thirties who had recovered from COVID-19.

This rearrangement joins TRBV24-1 to TRBJ1-3, with 8 bases lining up with TRBD1. The CDR3 spans 13 residues. Germline-derived CDR1 and CDR2 are KGHDR and SFDVKD. Losses at the gene ends were 5 bases for V and 4 bases for J; bases not matched to a gene: 0. The DNA for the CDR3 is TGTGCCACCAGTGGGACAGGGGGAAACACCATATATTTT. Translated, it gives CATSGTGGNTIYF.

The chain couples TRBV5-4 to TRBJ2-1, with 8 bases fitting TRBD1. Per germline, CDR1 SGHNT and CDR2 YYREEE (reference sequence). The CDR3 extends over 14 amino acids. Trimming at V came to 10 bases and at J to 8 bases, leaving 14 bases not matched to a gene. The chain's CDR3 is CAFHGQGLSDEQFF. The CDR3 DNA follows: TGTGCCTTTCATGGACAGGGTCTTAGCGATGAGCAGTTCTTC.